The rows below give T cell receptor beta chains drawn from one sample of a study of T cell responses to AZD1222 COVID-19 vaccine. TCRdb keeps only in-frame clones here, not all; method: immunoSEQ multiplex PCR. The sample contains under 130,000 clones, more than 90% of which appear only once. Source: peripheral blood, taken on day 0 of AZD1222 vaccination. These TCRs come from an adult in good health. Both conserved end residues are part of each CDR3.

v_gene: TRBV6-5; j_gene: TRBJ1-1; CDR3aa: CASVASSNTEAFF
v_gene: TRBV28; j_gene: TRBJ1-2; CDR3aa: CASSFPTGTAIGYGYTF
v_gene: TRBV30; j_gene: TRBJ1-6; CDR3aa: CAWSVRGRGNSPLHF
v_gene: TRBV7-6; j_gene: TRBJ1-1; CDR3aa: CASSFNSRTGDKEAFF
v_gene: TRBV6-2/TRBV6-3; j_gene: TRBJ1-5; CDR3aa: CASSYSTAGYQPQHF
v_gene: TRBV7-8; j_gene: TRBJ2-7; CDR3aa: CASSTDVVSSYEQYF
v_gene: TRBV11-3; j_gene: TRBJ2-7; CDR3aa: CASSPLRTGSEQYF
v_gene: TRBV7-2; j_gene: TRBJ1-6; CDR3aa: CASSPWTGNSYNSPLHF
v_gene: TRBV3-1/TRBV3-2; j_gene: TRBJ1-2; CDR3aa: CASSQADRGGGYTF
v_gene: TRBV7-2; j_gene: TRBJ2-7; CDR3aa: CASSLGDSTEQYF
v_gene: TRBV5-6; j_gene: TRBJ2-1; CDR3aa: CASSFNPGLIFNEQFF
v_gene: TRBV15; j_gene: TRBJ2-1; CDR3aa: CATSRDGWGLAGDNEQFF
v_gene: TRBV6-5; j_gene: TRBJ2-5; CDR3aa: CASSRDPGETQYF
v_gene: TRBV19; j_gene: TRBJ1-2; CDR3aa: CASSARTVSYYGYTF
v_gene: TRBV11-2; j_gene: TRBJ2-7; CDR3aa: CASSLEGQGLYEQYF
v_gene: TRBV6-5; j_gene: TRBJ1-3; CDR3aa: CASTGSGNTIYF
v_gene: TRBV4-1; j_gene: TRBJ2-2; CDR3aa: CASSQDLGYTGELFF
v_gene: TRBV6-5; j_gene: TRBJ1-1; CDR3aa: CASSSGGSRTEAFF
v_gene: TRBV7-6; j_gene: TRBJ1-4; CDR3aa: CASSFRGGREKLFF
v_gene: TRBV28; j_gene: TRBJ1-1; CDR3aa: CASSLSGVNTEAFF
v_gene: TRBV28; j_gene: TRBJ1-4; CDR3aa: CASRGDFEKLFF
v_gene: TRBV2; j_gene: TRBJ1-2; CDR3aa: CASNTGGRYTF
v_gene: TRBV7-2; j_gene: TRBJ2-7; CDR3aa: CASSLRREGGYEQYF
v_gene: TRBV4-2; j_gene: TRBJ1-1; CDR3aa: CASSRQGKNTEAFF
v_gene: TRBV4-2; j_gene: TRBJ1-4; CDR3aa: CASSLSRDRNEKLFF
v_gene: TRBV20-1; j_gene: TRBJ2-7; CDR3aa: CSASKGSAGATGEQYF
v_gene: TRBV4-1; j_gene: TRBJ1-5; CDR3aa: CASSQHDRGNQPQHF
v_gene: TRBV7-2; j_gene: TRBJ1-4; CDR3aa: CASSPQTGGNEKLFF
v_gene: TRBV30; j_gene: TRBJ2-1; CDR3aa: CAWRGGVGNEQFF
v_gene: TRBV7-9; j_gene: TRBJ1-3; CDR3aa: CASSLVRGTMVGNTIYF
v_gene: TRBV10-3; j_gene: TRBJ1-2; CDR3aa: CAISGGASGFDGYTF
v_gene: TRBV5-1; j_gene: TRBJ2-7; CDR3aa: CASSRDRGQPEEQYF
v_gene: TRBV21-1; j_gene: TRBJ1-1; CDR3aa: CASSKIFSEPNTEAFF
v_gene: TRBV7-2; j_gene: TRBJ1-1; CDR3aa: CASSSHREITEAFF
v_gene: TRBV5-1; j_gene: TRBJ2-2; CDR3aa: CASSQRDSFNGELFF
v_gene: TRBV19; j_gene: TRBJ1-2; CDR3aa: CASSIVGSRTRSLDGYTF
v_gene: TRBV12-5; j_gene: TRBJ2-3; CDR3aa: CASASGVVIADTQYF
v_gene: TRBV19; j_gene: TRBJ2-1; CDR3aa: CASSISGGVYNEQFF
v_gene: TRBV25-1; j_gene: TRBJ1-2; CDR3aa: CASSGDSYGYTF
v_gene: TRBV7-3; j_gene: TRBJ2-2; CDR3aa: CASSYQGADTGELFF
v_gene: TRBV5-5; j_gene: TRBJ2-2; CDR3aa: CASSLNTGELFF
v_gene: TRBV2; j_gene: TRBJ2-7; CDR3aa: CASVQGYEQYF
v_gene: TRBV9; j_gene: TRBJ2-3; CDR3aa: CASSLRDTGTDTQYF
v_gene: TRBV5-5; j_gene: TRBJ2-2; CDR3aa: CASSPFGTGANTGELFF
v_gene: TRBV30; j_gene: TRBJ1-5; CDR3aa: CAWSRGTGGNQPQHF
v_gene: TRBV18; j_gene: TRBJ1-1; CDR3aa: CASSPSALGTEAFF
v_gene: TRBV6-2/TRBV6-3; j_gene: TRBJ1-5; CDR3aa: CASSWLFGREGSNQPQHF
v_gene: TRBV2; j_gene: TRBJ1-5; CDR3aa: CASSAGWSTIMTQHF
v_gene: TRBV19; j_gene: TRBJ2-2; CDR3aa: CASRSGLDTGELFF
v_gene: TRBV6-6; j_gene: TRBJ1-2; CDR3aa: CASLLDLGGFYGYTF
v_gene: TRBV30; j_gene: TRBJ1-6; CDR3aa: CAWEQTNSPLHF
v_gene: TRBV30; j_gene: TRBJ2-7; CDR3aa: CAWSVMHGLSEQYF
v_gene: TRBV14; j_gene: TRBJ2-1; CDR3aa: CASSQETGRQFF